This is a list of T cell receptor beta chains from one sample in a study of shared clonotypes between healthy human individuals. Assay: immunoSEQ multiplex PCR; the TCRdb copy retains only in-frame clones and omits some. Of roughly 1 million clones listed, about 77% are singletons. The specimen sequenced was memory CD4+ T cells sorted from blood. These receptors all come from a man between 18 and 29 years old in good health. CDR3s include the opening cysteine and the closing phenylalanine or tryptophan. Fields, in order: clone size, J gene, CDR3 length, V gene, D gene, CDR3 DNA, CDR3 protein. The D gene is left open where the match is weak. Clone size is given for some rows only: seen once, a few or many times, or a class if the clone is expanded.

clone_size: NA; j_call: TRBJ2-5; cdr3_length: 13; v_call: TRBV9; d_call: TRBD2; cdr3_nt: TGTGCCAGCAGCGTGGGGGGGAAGGAGACCCAGTACTTC; cdr3_aa: CASSVGGKETQYF
clone_size: NA; j_call: TRBJ2-1; cdr3_length: 16; v_call: TRBV7-9; d_call: TRBD2; cdr3_nt: TGTGCCAGCAGCACTTTACTAGCGGGAGGGCCAGGTGAGCAGTTCTTC; cdr3_aa: CASSTLLAGGPGEQFF
clone_size: NA; j_call: TRBJ1-6; cdr3_length: 18; v_call: TRBV5-4; d_call: NA; cdr3_nt: TGTGCCAGCAGCTTCTCTTTGACGGGAAGCTCCTATAATTCACCCCTCCACTTT; cdr3_aa: CASSFSLTGSSYNSPLHF
clone_size: NA; j_call: TRBJ2-7; cdr3_length: 12; v_call: TRBV19; d_call: NA; cdr3_nt: TGTGCCAGTGGCGGACAGACCTACGAGCAGTACTTC; cdr3_aa: CASGGQTYEQYF
clone_size: NA; j_call: TRBJ1-1; cdr3_length: 16; v_call: TRBV28; d_call: NA; cdr3_nt: TGTGCCAGCAGTTTAGCCCCATCAGTCGGTGCCACTGAAGCTTTCTTT; cdr3_aa: CASSLAPSVGATEAFF
clone_size: NA; j_call: TRBJ1-6; cdr3_length: 17; v_call: TRBV18; d_call: NA; cdr3_nt: TGTGCCAGCTCACGGTCAGGGATTACTCCCTATAATTCACCCCTCCACTTT; cdr3_aa: CASSRSGITPYNSPLHF
clone_size: NA; j_call: TRBJ1-2; cdr3_length: 15; v_call: TRBV5-6; d_call: NA; cdr3_nt: TGTGCCAGCAGCTTGGGCCTAACCGGGAGCTATGGCTACACCTTC; cdr3_aa: CASSLGLTGSYGYTF
clone_size: NA; j_call: TRBJ2-5; cdr3_length: 11; v_call: TRBV20-1; d_call: NA; cdr3_nt: TGCAGTGGGGGGCCAAAAGAGACCCAGTACTTC; cdr3_aa: CSGGPKETQYF
clone_size: NA; j_call: TRBJ1-2; cdr3_length: 15; v_call: TRBV18; d_call: NA; cdr3_nt: TGTGCCAGCTCACCCGTCGGGGGTGGGGAACGTGGCTACACCTTC; cdr3_aa: CASSPVGGGERGYTF
clone_size: NA; j_call: TRBJ2-1; cdr3_length: 13; v_call: TRBV18; d_call: NA; cdr3_nt: TGTGCCAGCTCACCCACGGACCGAAATGAGCAGTTCTTC; cdr3_aa: CASSPTDRNEQFF
clone_size: few; j_call: TRBJ2-1; cdr3_length: 15; v_call: TRBV9; d_call: NA; cdr3_nt: TGTGCCAGCAGCGTAGGAAAGGAGGGGTGGTATGAGCAGTTCTTC; cdr3_aa: CASSVGKEGWYEQFF
clone_size: NA; j_call: TRBJ1-3; cdr3_length: 13; v_call: TRBV6-5; d_call: TRBD1; cdr3_nt: TGTGCCAGCACCAAGACAGGGGTAAACACCATATATTTT; cdr3_aa: CASTKTGVNTIYF
clone_size: NA; j_call: TRBJ2-3; cdr3_length: 12; v_call: TRBV2; d_call: TRBD1; cdr3_nt: TGTGCCAGCAGGGATAATACAGGGGGGCAGTATTTT; cdr3_aa: CASRDNTGGQYF
clone_size: NA; j_call: TRBJ2-1; cdr3_length: 16; v_call: TRBV7-2; d_call: TRBD2; cdr3_nt: TGTGCCAGCAGCCCCACCCGGACTAGCGGGAACTTTGAGCAGTTCTTC; cdr3_aa: CASSPTRTSGNFEQFF
clone_size: NA; j_call: TRBJ1-6; cdr3_length: 14; v_call: TRBV5-4; d_call: NA; cdr3_nt: TGTGCCAGCAGCTTGCGGCAGGCCGATTCACCCCTCCACTTT; cdr3_aa: CASSLRQADSPLHF
clone_size: NA; j_call: TRBJ2-1; cdr3_length: 15; v_call: TRBV9; d_call: NA; cdr3_nt: TGTGCCAGCAGCGCGGACGGAGCTCGTATCAATGAGCAGTTCTTC; cdr3_aa: CASSADGARINEQFF
clone_size: NA; j_call: TRBJ2-7; cdr3_length: 14; v_call: TRBV18; d_call: NA; cdr3_nt: TGTGCCAGCTCACCACAGCAGGGGACCTACGAGCAGTACTTC; cdr3_aa: CASSPQQGTYEQYF
clone_size: NA; j_call: TRBJ2-7; cdr3_length: 14; v_call: TRBV5-4; d_call: NA; cdr3_nt: TGTGCCAGCAGCTTGTCAGGGCCCAGGAACGAGCAGTACTTC; cdr3_aa: CASSLSGPRNEQYF
clone_size: NA; j_call: TRBJ1-3; cdr3_length: 16; v_call: TRBV5-6; d_call: NA; cdr3_nt: TGTGCCAGCAGCTTAAGTACGTTTTCCTCTGGAAACACCATATATTTT; cdr3_aa: CASSLSTFSSGNTIYF
clone_size: NA; j_call: TRBJ1-6; cdr3_length: 15; v_call: TRBV10-2; d_call: NA; cdr3_nt: TGCGCCAGCAGTGAGTCAGGCGGTGGGAATTCACCCCTCCACTTT; cdr3_aa: CASSESGGGNSPLHF
clone_size: NA; j_call: TRBJ2-1; cdr3_length: 15; v_call: TRBV29-1; d_call: NA; cdr3_nt: TGCAGCGTTGAAAGGGCTAGCGGAGGGGGGAATGAGCAGTTCTTC; cdr3_aa: CSVERASGGGNEQFF
clone_size: NA; j_call: TRBJ2-3; cdr3_length: 14; v_call: TRBV6-1; d_call: TRBD2; cdr3_nt: TGTGCCAGCAGTGACCGGGGGGGCCCAGATACGCAGTATTTT; cdr3_aa: CASSDRGGPDTQYF
clone_size: NA; j_call: TRBJ1-2; cdr3_length: 13; v_call: TRBV18; d_call: NA; cdr3_nt: TGTGCCAGCTCACCAGGCGAGAACTATGGCTACACCTTC; cdr3_aa: CASSPGENYGYTF
clone_size: NA; j_call: TRBJ2-3; cdr3_length: 23; v_call: TRBV13; d_call: TRBD2; cdr3_nt: TGTGCCAGCAGCTTTCGAGGTCGATCGTCCGGGACTAGCGGGAGGGCTAGCACAGATACGCAGTATTTT; cdr3_aa: CASSFRGRSSGTSGRASTDTQYF
clone_size: NA; j_call: TRBJ1-1; cdr3_length: 13; v_call: TRBV30; d_call: TRBD1; cdr3_nt: TGTGCCTGGAGCAACAGGGGGCCGGGTGAAGCTTTCTTT; cdr3_aa: CAWSNRGPGEAFF
clone_size: NA; j_call: TRBJ2-3; cdr3_length: 13; v_call: TRBV9; d_call: TRBD2; cdr3_nt: TGTGCCAGCACTAGCGGAGCCACAGATACGCAGTATTTT; cdr3_aa: CASTSGATDTQYF
clone_size: NA; j_call: TRBJ1-1; cdr3_length: 13; v_call: TRBV28; d_call: NA; cdr3_nt: TGTGCCAGCAGTGACCCGACAGACACTGAAGCTTTCTTT; cdr3_aa: CASSDPTDTEAFF
clone_size: NA; j_call: TRBJ2-1; cdr3_length: 16; v_call: TRBV2; d_call: TRBD2; cdr3_nt: TGTGCCAGCAGTCAAGAGCGGGGGACTACTCACAATGAGCAGTTCTTC; cdr3_aa: CASSQERGTTHNEQFF
clone_size: NA; j_call: TRBJ2-1; cdr3_length: 13; v_call: TRBV5-4; d_call: TRBD1; cdr3_nt: TGTGCCAGCAGCTCCCGGGACAGGGCTGAGCAGTTCTTC; cdr3_aa: CASSSRDRAEQFF
clone_size: once; j_call: TRBJ2-7; cdr3_length: 12; v_call: TRBV6-6; d_call: NA; cdr3_nt: TGTGCCAGCAGTCGGTATTCCGGCGAGCAGTACTTC; cdr3_aa: CASSRYSGEQYF
clone_size: NA; j_call: TRBJ2-5; cdr3_length: 12; v_call: TRBV6-5; d_call: NA; cdr3_nt: TGTGCCAGCAGTATCGGACCCGAGACCCAGTACTTC; cdr3_aa: CASSIGPETQYF
clone_size: NA; j_call: TRBJ2-3; cdr3_length: 16; v_call: TRBV12-5; d_call: NA; cdr3_nt: TGTGCTAGTGGTTCGAGGATTGGGGGTGGCACAGATACGCAGTATTTT; cdr3_aa: CASGSRIGGGTDTQYF
clone_size: NA; j_call: TRBJ1-5; cdr3_length: 15; v_call: TRBV19; d_call: NA; cdr3_nt: TGTGCCAGTAGTAAGTGGGTAGTCGGCAATCAGCCCCAGCATTTT; cdr3_aa: CASSKWVVGNQPQHF
clone_size: NA; j_call: TRBJ2-2; cdr3_length: 15; v_call: TRBV10-3; d_call: NA; cdr3_nt: TGTGCCATCAGTGAGACGGACGGAAAGACCGGGGAGCTGTTTTTT; cdr3_aa: CAISETDGKTGELFF
clone_size: NA; j_call: TRBJ2-7; cdr3_length: 16; v_call: TRBV6-5; d_call: NA; cdr3_nt: TGTGCCAGCAGTTACCAGTTTGGCAGGGGGGTTTACGAGCAGTACTTC; cdr3_aa: CASSYQFGRGVYEQYF
clone_size: few; j_call: TRBJ2-7; cdr3_length: 14; v_call: TRBV10-1; d_call: NA; cdr3_nt: TGCGCCAGCCCCAAAGTCGGGGTACCCTACGAGCAGTACTTC; cdr3_aa: CASPKVGVPYEQYF
clone_size: few; j_call: TRBJ1-4; cdr3_length: 15; v_call: TRBV6-1; d_call: TRBD1; cdr3_nt: TGTGCCAGCAGACCTCCCGGGACAGGTAGCGAAAAACTGTTTTTT; cdr3_aa: CASRPPGTGSEKLFF
clone_size: NA; j_call: TRBJ2-7; cdr3_length: 13; v_call: TRBV5-5; d_call: NA; cdr3_nt: TGTGCCAGCAGCTTCGCTAGCTCCTACGAGCAGTACTTC; cdr3_aa: CASSFASSYEQYF
clone_size: NA; j_call: TRBJ1-1; cdr3_length: 15; v_call: TRBV7-2; d_call: NA; cdr3_nt: TGTGCCAGCAGCCCTCTAGGGGCAGAGAGCACTGAAGCTTTCTTT; cdr3_aa: CASSPLGAESTEAFF
clone_size: NA; j_call: TRBJ2-7; cdr3_length: 13; v_call: TRBV5-6; d_call: NA; cdr3_nt: TGTGCCAGCAGCTTGGTACAGGGTTACGAGCAGTACTTC; cdr3_aa: CASSLVQGYEQYF
clone_size: once; j_call: TRBJ1-1; cdr3_length: 13; v_call: TRBV6-1; d_call: NA; cdr3_nt: TGTGCCAGCAGCCGAAAGGAAAACACTGAAGCTTTCTTT; cdr3_aa: CASSRKENTEAFF
clone_size: NA; j_call: TRBJ1-2; cdr3_length: 15; v_call: TRBV28; d_call: TRBD1; cdr3_nt: TGTGCCAGCAGTGGGACAGGGAAAGGTGAGGATGGCTACACCTTC; cdr3_aa: CASSGTGKGEDGYTF
clone_size: NA; j_call: TRBJ2-7; cdr3_length: 13; v_call: TRBV30; d_call: NA; cdr3_nt: TGTGCCTGGAGTGTCAGGGGAGGGGCCGAGCAGTACTTC; cdr3_aa: CAWSVRGGAEQYF
clone_size: NA; j_call: TRBJ2-7; cdr3_length: 12; v_call: TRBV29-1; d_call: NA; cdr3_nt: TGCAGCGTTGGGACCTCCCCATACGAGCAGTACTTC; cdr3_aa: CSVGTSPYEQYF
clone_size: NA; j_call: TRBJ1-4; cdr3_length: 16; v_call: TRBV5-4; d_call: TRBD1; cdr3_nt: TGTGCCAGCAGCGCGACAGGGAGCGGAACTAATGAAAAACTGTTTTTT; cdr3_aa: CASSATGSGTNEKLFF
clone_size: NA; j_call: TRBJ2-1; cdr3_length: 15; v_call: TRBV9; d_call: TRBD2; cdr3_nt: TGTGCCAGCAGCACTAGCGGGAGGGCCCTGGATGAGCAGTTCTTC; cdr3_aa: CASSTSGRALDEQFF
clone_size: NA; j_call: TRBJ2-7; cdr3_length: 15; v_call: TRBV5-8; d_call: TRBD1; cdr3_nt: TGTGCCAGCAGACTTGGACAGGGGTCCTCCTACGAGCAGTACTTC; cdr3_aa: CASRLGQGSSYEQYF
clone_size: NA; j_call: TRBJ2-1; cdr3_length: 16; v_call: TRBV28; d_call: TRBD2; cdr3_nt: TGTGCCAGCAGTTCCGCGGGGGGTTTCTCCTACAATGAGCAGTTCTTC; cdr3_aa: CASSSAGGFSYNEQFF
clone_size: NA; j_call: TRBJ1-2; cdr3_length: 13; v_call: TRBV2; d_call: TRBD1; cdr3_nt: TGTGCCAGCAGGAGGGACAGGGGCGGGGGCTACACCTTC; cdr3_aa: CASRRDRGGGYTF
clone_size: NA; j_call: TRBJ1-5; cdr3_length: 17; v_call: TRBV10-1; d_call: TRBD1; cdr3_nt: TGCGCCAGCAGTCGATGTACCGGGACAGGGGTGCCCTCGCCCCAGCATTTT; cdr3_aa: CASSRCTGTGVPSPQHF
clone_size: NA; j_call: TRBJ1-1; cdr3_length: 15; v_call: TRBV27; d_call: NA; cdr3_nt: TGTGCCAGCAGCTTGGACGGCTTAGTGGACACTGAAGCTTTCTTT; cdr3_aa: CASSLDGLVDTEAFF
clone_size: NA; j_call: TRBJ2-7; cdr3_length: 15; v_call: TRBV27; d_call: NA; cdr3_nt: TGTGCCAGCAGTTTGAAGGACAGCACGTTCTACGAGCAGTACTTC; cdr3_aa: CASSLKDSTFYEQYF
clone_size: NA; j_call: TRBJ1-1; cdr3_length: 11; v_call: TRBV19; d_call: NA; cdr3_nt: TGTGCCAGCTTTTATAACACTGAAGCTTTCTTT; cdr3_aa: CASFYNTEAFF
clone_size: NA; j_call: TRBJ2-5; cdr3_length: 15; v_call: TRBV4-1; d_call: TRBD1; cdr3_nt: TGCGCCAGCAGCCAAGATAATAAGGGGGCGGAGACCCAGTACTTC; cdr3_aa: CASSQDNKGAETQYF
clone_size: NA; j_call: TRBJ2-7; cdr3_length: 14; v_call: TRBV28; d_call: NA; cdr3_nt: TGTGCCAGCAGTTCGGCGACAGCTACCTACGAGCAGTACTTC; cdr3_aa: CASSSATATYEQYF
clone_size: many; j_call: TRBJ1-2; cdr3_length: 13; v_call: TRBV7-9; d_call: TRBD1; cdr3_nt: TGTGCCAGCAGCTTAAGGCAGGGGGATGGCTACACCTTC; cdr3_aa: CASSLRQGDGYTF